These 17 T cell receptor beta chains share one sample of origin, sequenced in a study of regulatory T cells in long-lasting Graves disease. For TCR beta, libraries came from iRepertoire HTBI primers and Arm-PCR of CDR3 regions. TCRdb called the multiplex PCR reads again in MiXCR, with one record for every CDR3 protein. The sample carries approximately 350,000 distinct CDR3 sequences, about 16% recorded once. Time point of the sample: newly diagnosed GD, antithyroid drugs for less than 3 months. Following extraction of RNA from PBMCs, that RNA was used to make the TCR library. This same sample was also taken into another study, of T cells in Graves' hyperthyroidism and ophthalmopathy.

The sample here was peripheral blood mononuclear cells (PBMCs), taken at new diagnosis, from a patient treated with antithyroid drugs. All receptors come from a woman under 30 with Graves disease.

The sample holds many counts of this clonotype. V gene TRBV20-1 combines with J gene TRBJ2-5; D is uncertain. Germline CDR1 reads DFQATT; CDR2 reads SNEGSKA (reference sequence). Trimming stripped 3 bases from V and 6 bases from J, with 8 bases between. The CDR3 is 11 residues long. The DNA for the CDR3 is TGCAGTGCTAGTTTAGGACAGACCCAGTACTTC. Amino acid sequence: CSASLGQTQYF.

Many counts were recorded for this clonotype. CDR3 amino acids: CSAYSGTDTQYF. In nucleotides, the CDR3 is TGCAGTGCTTATTCGGGCACAGATACGCAGTATTTT. J is TRBJ2-3 and V is TRBV20-1; no firm D call. The length of the CDR3 is 12 residues. In germline, CDR1 is DFQATT, CDR2 SNEGSKA (reference sequence). V was trimmed by 5 bases and J by 1 base, leaving 7 bases between them.

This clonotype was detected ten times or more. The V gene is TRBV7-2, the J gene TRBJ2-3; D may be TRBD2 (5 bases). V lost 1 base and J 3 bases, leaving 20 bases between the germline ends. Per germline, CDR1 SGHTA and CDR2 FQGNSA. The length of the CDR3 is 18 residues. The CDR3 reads CASSLVEVWPSGTDTQYF. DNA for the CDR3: TGTGCCAGCAGCTTAGTAGAGGTTTGGCCTTCGGGAACAGATACGCAGTATTTT.

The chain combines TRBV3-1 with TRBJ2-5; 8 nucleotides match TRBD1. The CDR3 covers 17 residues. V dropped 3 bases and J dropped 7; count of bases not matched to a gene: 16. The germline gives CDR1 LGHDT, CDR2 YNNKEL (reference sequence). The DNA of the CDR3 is TGTGCCAGCAGCCAGCCGGGACAGGTTGGCCCCCCATGGACCCAGTACTTC. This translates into CASSQPGQVGPPWTQYF.

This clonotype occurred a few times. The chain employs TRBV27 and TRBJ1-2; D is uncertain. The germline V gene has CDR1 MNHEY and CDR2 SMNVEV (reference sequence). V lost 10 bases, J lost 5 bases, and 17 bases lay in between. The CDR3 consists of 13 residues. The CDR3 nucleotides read TGTGCCACCTCGGACTCCCCGTCTTATGGCTACACCTTC. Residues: CATSDSPSYGYTF.

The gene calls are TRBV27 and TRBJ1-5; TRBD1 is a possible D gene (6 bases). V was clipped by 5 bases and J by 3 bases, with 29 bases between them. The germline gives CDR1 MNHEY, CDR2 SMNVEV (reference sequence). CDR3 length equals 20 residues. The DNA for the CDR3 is TGTGCCAGCAGTCCGAGAACCGGGACAAGGGCCTCGGGGCACAATCAGCCCCAGCATTTT. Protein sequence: CASSPRTGTRASGHNQPQHF.

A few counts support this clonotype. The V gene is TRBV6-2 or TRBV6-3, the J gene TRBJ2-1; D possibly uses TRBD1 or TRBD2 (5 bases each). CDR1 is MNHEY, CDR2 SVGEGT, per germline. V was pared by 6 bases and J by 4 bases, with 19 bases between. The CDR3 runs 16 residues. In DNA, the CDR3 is TGTGCCAGCAGCCCCGTCGAGGGGCTGGGGTACAATGAGCAGTTCTTC. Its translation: CASSPVEGLGYNEQFF.

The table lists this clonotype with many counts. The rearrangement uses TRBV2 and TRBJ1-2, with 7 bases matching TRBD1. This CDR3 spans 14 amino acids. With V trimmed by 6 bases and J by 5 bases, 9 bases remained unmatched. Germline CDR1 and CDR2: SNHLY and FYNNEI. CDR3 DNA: TGTGCCAGCAGCCAAGGGGGCAGTTTTTATGGCTACACCTTC. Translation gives CASSQGGSFYGYTF.

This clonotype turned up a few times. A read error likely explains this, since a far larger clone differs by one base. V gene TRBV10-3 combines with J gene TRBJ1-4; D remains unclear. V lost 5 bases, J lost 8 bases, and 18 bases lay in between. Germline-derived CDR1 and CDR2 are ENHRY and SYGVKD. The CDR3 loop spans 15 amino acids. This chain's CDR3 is CAISLFSGWGEKLFF. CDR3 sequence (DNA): TGTGCCATCAGTTTATTCTCAGGTTGGGGAGAAAAACTGTTTTTT.

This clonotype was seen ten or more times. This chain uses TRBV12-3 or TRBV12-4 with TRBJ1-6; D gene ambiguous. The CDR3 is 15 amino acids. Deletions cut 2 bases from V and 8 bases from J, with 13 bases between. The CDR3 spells CASSLNGLGDSPLHF. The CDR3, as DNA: TGTGCCAGCAGTTTAAACGGACTGGGTGATTCACCCCTCCACTTT.

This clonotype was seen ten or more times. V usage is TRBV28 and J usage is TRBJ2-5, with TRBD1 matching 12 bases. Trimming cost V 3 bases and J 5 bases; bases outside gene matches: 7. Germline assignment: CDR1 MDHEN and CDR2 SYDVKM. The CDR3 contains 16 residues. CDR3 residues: CASSLSGQGAVETQYF. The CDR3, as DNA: TGTGCCAGCAGTTTGTCGGGACAGGGGGCTGTCGAGACCCAGTACTTC.

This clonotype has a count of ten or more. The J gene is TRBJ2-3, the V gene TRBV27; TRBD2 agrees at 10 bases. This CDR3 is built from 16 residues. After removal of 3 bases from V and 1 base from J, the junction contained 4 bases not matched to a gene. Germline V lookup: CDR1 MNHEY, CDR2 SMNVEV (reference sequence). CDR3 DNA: TGTGCCAGCAGTTTCGTTACTAGCGGGGGCACAGATACGCAGTATTTT. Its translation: CASSFVTSGGTDTQYF.

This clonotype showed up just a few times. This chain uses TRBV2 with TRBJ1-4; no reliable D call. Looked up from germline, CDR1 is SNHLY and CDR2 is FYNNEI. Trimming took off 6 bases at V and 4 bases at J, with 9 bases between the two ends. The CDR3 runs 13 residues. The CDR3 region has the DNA TGTGCCAGCAGGCTCGGAGGTAATGAAAAACTGTTTTTT. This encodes CASRLGGNEKLFF.

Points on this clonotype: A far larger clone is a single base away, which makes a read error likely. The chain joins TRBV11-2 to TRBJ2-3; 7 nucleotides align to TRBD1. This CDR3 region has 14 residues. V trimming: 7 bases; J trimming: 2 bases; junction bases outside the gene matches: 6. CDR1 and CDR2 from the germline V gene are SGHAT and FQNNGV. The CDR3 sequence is CASILGTATDTQYF. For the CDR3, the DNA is TGTGCCAGCATCCTCGGGACAGCCACAGATACGCAGTATTTT.

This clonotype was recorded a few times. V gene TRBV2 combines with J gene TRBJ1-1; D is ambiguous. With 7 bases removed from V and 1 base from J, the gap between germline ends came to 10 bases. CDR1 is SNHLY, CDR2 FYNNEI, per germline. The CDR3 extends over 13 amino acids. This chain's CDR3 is CASTREGNTEAFF. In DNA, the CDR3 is TGTGCCAGCACGCGGGAGGGGAACACTGAAGCTTTCTTT.

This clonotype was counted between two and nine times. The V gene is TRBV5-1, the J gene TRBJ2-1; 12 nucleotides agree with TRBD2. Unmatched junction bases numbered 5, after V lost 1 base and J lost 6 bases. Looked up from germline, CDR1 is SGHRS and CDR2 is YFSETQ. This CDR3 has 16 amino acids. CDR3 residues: CASSLQGLAGFNEQFF. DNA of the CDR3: TGCGCCAGCAGCTTGCAGGGACTAGCGGGCTTCAATGAGCAGTTCTTC.

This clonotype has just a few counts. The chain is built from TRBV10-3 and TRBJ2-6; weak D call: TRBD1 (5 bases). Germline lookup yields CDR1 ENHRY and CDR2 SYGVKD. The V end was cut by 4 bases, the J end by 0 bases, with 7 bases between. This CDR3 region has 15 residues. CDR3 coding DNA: TGTGCCATCAGTGCCAGGGACTCTGGGGCCAACGTCCTGACTTTC. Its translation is CAISARDSGANVLTF.